These 21 T cell receptor beta chains were sequenced from one sample in a study of CXCR3-negative and CXCR3-positive naive CD8 T cells. In preparing the TRB cDNA libraries, 5' RACE with UMI labels was used. No DNA is given; TCRdb re-called the 5' RACE reads and lists each CDR3 protein once. The sample table sets out 85,000 to 120,000 distinct CDR3 sequences. Study findings and constraints: CXCR3-positive naive cells had TRB CDR3s that were more hydrophobic than CXCR3-negative naive cells had.

Which antigens these TCRs recognize remains unknown. Source material: naive CXCR3+ CD8+ T cells from blood. Subset meaning: CD45RO-CCR7+CD27+CD95- naive CD8+ T cells expressing CXCR3 (TNR3+). The receptors originated from a human donor in good health. Some clones in this sample may be carry-over from other donors' samples.

V usage is TRBV29-1 and J usage is TRBJ1-4; as DNA is missing, the TRBD1 call by TCRdb cannot be tested. The germline gives CDR1 SQVTM, CDR2 ANQGSEA. The CDR3 is 14 amino acids. The CDR3 sequence: CSVEMRGRGEKLFF. Full variable domain (remainder filled in from reference TRBV29-1 and TRBJ1-4): SAVISQKPSRDICQRGTSLTIQCQVDSQVTMMFWYRQQPGQSLTLIATANQGSEATYESGFVIDKFPISRPNLTFSTLTVSNMSPEDSSIYLCSVEMRGRGEKLFFGSGTQLSVL.

The chain couples TRBV3-1 to TRBJ2-3; TCRdb gives TRBD2 as the D gene, but with no DNA this cannot be confirmed. Germline assignment: CDR1 LGHDT and CDR2 YNNKEL (reference sequence). The CDR3 has 18 amino acids. CDR3 sequence: CASSHMSDLGGNTDTQYF.

The V gene is TRBV9, the J gene TRBJ1-1. Germline CDR1 and CDR2: SGDLS and YYNGEE. The CDR3 runs 15 residues. CDR3 sequence: CASSVGWGANTEAFF.

This chain uses TRBV7-6 with TRBJ2-1. The CDR3 length is 17 residues. Germline-derived CDR1 and CDR2 are SGHVS and FNYEAQ. CDR3 protein: CASSFMIGGTSYNEQFF.

The genes are TRBV4-2 and TRBJ1-2; without DNA, the TCRdb call of TRBD1 cannot be checked. The germline V gene encodes CDR1 LGHNA and CDR2 YNFKEQ. The CDR3 length is 13 residues. The CDR3 loop is CASSQSTGYGYTF.

The chain has TRBV3-1 and TRBJ2-1; TCRdb's assignment of TRBD1 cannot be checked, as there is no DNA. Germline CDR1 reads LGHDT; CDR2 reads YNNKEL (reference sequence). The CDR3 consists of 15 residues. Here the CDR3 reads CASSQGRDHYNEQFF.

The rearrangement links TRBV21-1 to TRBJ2-7; no DNA is available, so the TRBD1 call from TCRdb remains unchecked. TRBV21-1 represents a pseudogene. The CDR3 is 17 residues long. CDR3 region: CASSKTGPLPVPYEQYF.

V is TRBV10-1 and J is TRBJ1-1; TCRdb gives TRBD1 as the D gene, but with no DNA this cannot be confirmed. From germline, CDR1 is WNHNN and CDR2 SYGVQD (reference sequence). The CDR3 covers 13 residues. The CDR3 spells CASSLLRGAEAFF.

The chain links TRBV5-1 to TRBJ2-6; TCRdb indicates TRBD1, and absent DNA this call remains unverified. This CDR3 is 14 amino acids long. The V gene's germline CDR1 is SGHRS and CDR2 YFSETQ. CDR3 loop: CASSLGPGANVLTF.

The rearrangement joins TRBV20-1 to TRBJ1-4; with no DNA, the TCRdb D assignment of TRBD1 cannot be verified. The CDR3 contains 12 residues. Germline CDR1 is DFQATT and CDR2 is SNEGSKA (reference sequence). This CDR3 reads CSASYGGEKLFF.

The chain couples TRBV29-1 to TRBJ1-4; the D gene TCRdb calls, TRBD1, cannot be checked with no DNA. Germline V gene data show CDR1 as SQVTM and CDR2 as ANQGSEA. The CDR3 runs to 13 residues. The CDR3 is CSVEWTGVEKLFF.

The CDR3 spells CSVEDSGVPEAFF. The V gene is TRBV29-1, the J gene TRBJ1-1. CDR3 length: 13 amino acids. Germline V lookup: CDR1 SQVTM, CDR2 ANQGSEA.

The chain links TRBV7-8 to TRBJ2-7; there is no DNA to check the TCRdb D call of TRBD2. Germline assignment: CDR1 SGHVS and CDR2 FQNEAQ. This CDR3 has 15 amino acids. The CDR3 here is CASSPRDGSSYEQYF.

The chain recombines TRBV23-1 with TRBJ2-3; checking the TCRdb D call of TRBD2 is not possible without DNA. TRBV23-1 qualifies as an ORF whose function is uncertain. This CDR3 contains 19 residues. Here the CDR3 reads CASSQKSSRLAGGVVRLYF.

The CDR3 sequence is CSARDQSYEQYF. The chain is built from TRBV20-1 and TRBJ2-7. Germline loops: CDR1 DFQATT, CDR2 SNEGSKA (reference sequence). The CDR3 spans 12 residues.

The chain joins TRBV7-9 to TRBJ2-7; TCRdb designates TRBD1, a call that cannot be tested without DNA. Germline assignment: CDR1 SEHNR and CDR2 FQNEAQ (reference sequence). The CDR3 runs to 15 residues. CDR3 sequence: CASSFGQGRSYEQYF.

The gene calls are TRBV28 and TRBJ1-6; the TRBD1 assignment by TCRdb is unverifiable without DNA. This CDR3 spans 19 amino acids. Germline V CDR1 and CDR2: MDHEN, SYDVKM. The CDR3 protein is CASRSRDRGRGSYNSPLHF.

The chain joins TRBV12-3 or TRBV12-4 to TRBJ1-1; TCRdb calls TRBD1, which cannot be checked without DNA. The CDR3 totals 13 residues. The CDR3 loop reads CASSWTGGTEAFF.

The V gene is TRBV29-1, the J gene TRBJ1-1; TCRdb designates TRBD1, a call that cannot be tested without DNA. CDR1 is SQVTM and CDR2 is ANQGSEA in the germline V gene. This CDR3 contains 14 residues. CDR3 in amino acids: CSVEGRDGATEAFF.

The chain carries TRBV9 and TRBJ2-1; TCRdb's assignment of TRBD2 cannot be checked, as there is no DNA. The CDR3 length is 14 residues. The germline CDR1 and CDR2 sequences are SGDLS and YYNGEE. CDR3 protein: CASSAGTLGYEQFF.

This chain joins TRBV5-1 and TRBJ2-5; checking the TCRdb D call of TRBD1 is not possible without DNA. The germline V gene has CDR1 SGHRS and CDR2 YFSETQ. The CDR3 runs to 15 residues. The CDR3 sequence: CASSLESPPGETQYF.